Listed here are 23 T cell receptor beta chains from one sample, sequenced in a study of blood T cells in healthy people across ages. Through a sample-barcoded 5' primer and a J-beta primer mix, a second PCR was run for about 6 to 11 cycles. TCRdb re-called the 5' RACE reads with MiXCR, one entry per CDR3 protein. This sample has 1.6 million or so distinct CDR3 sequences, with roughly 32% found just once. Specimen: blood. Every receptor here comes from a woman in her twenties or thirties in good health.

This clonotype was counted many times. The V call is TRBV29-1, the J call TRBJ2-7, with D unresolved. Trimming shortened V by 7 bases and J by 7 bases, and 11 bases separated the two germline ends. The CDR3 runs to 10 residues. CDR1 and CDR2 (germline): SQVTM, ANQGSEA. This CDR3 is CSGRAMEQYF. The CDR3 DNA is TGCAGCGGACGGGCTATGGAGCAGTACTTC.

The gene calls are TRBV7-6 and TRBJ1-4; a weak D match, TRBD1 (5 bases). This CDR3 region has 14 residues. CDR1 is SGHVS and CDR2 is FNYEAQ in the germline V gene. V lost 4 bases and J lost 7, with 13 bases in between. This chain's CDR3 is CASSYDSPGEKLFF. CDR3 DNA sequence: TGTGCCAGCAGCTACGACAGCCCGGGTGAAAAACTGTTTTTT. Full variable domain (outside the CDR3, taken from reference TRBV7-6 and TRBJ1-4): GAGVSQSPRYKVTKRGQDVALRCDPISGHVSLYWYRQALGQGPEFLTYFNYEAQQDKSGLPNDRFSAERPEGSISTLTIQRTEQRDSAMYRCASSYDSPGEKLFFGSGTQLSVL.

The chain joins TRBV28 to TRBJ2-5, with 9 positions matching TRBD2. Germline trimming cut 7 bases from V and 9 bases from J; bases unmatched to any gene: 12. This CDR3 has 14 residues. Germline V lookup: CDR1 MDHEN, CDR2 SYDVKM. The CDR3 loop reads CASIPRGRVKAQYF. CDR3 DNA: TGTGCCAGCATCCCGCGCGGGAGGGTAAAGGCCCAGTACTTC.

Written as DNA, the CDR3 is TGTGCCAGCGGTGGTACAGGGGCTGGCTACACCTTC. Its translation is CASGGTGAGYTF. This sequence joins TRBV9 and TRBJ1-2; 7 nucleotides agree with TRBD1. Unmatched junction bases numbered 7, after V lost 7 bases and J lost 7 bases. CDR1 and CDR2 from the germline V gene are SGDLS and YYNGEE. This CDR3 spans 12 amino acids. Complete variable domain (other parts from reference TRBV9 and TRBJ1-2): DSGVTQTPKHLITATGQRVTLRCSPRSGDLSVYWYQQSLDQGLQFLIQYYNGEERAKGNILERFSAQQFPDLHSELNLSSLELGDSALYFCASGGTGAGYTFGSGTRLTVV.

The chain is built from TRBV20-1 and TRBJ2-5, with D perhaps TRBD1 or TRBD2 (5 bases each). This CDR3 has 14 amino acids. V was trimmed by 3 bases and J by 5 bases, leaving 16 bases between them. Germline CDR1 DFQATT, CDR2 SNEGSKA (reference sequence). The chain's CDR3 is CSARVRGGEETQYF. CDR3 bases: TGCAGTGCTAGGGTGAGGGGTGGTGAGGAGACCCAGTACTTC.

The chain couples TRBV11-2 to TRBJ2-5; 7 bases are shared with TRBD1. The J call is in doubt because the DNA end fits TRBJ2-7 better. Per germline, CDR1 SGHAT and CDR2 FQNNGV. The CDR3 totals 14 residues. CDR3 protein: CASRPPGQYYEQYF. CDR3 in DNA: TGTGCCAGCAGACCCCCGGGACAGTACTACGAGCAGTACTTC.

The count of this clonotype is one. In DNA, the CDR3 is TGCGCCAGCAGCCCCGGACAGGGGGTGCCGAATGAAAAACTGTTTTTT. This sequence encodes CASSPGQGVPNEKLFF. This rearrangement joins TRBV5-1 to TRBJ1-4, with 10 nucleotides matching TRBD1. CDR3 length: 16 amino acids. The V gene's germline CDR1 is SGHRS and CDR2 YFSETQ. With 4 bases clipped from V and 5 bases from J, the junction kept 8 bases outside the gene matches.

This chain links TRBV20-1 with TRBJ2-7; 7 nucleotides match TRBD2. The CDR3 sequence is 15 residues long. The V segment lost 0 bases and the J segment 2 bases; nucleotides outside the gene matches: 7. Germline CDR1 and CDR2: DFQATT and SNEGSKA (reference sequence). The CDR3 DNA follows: TGCAGTGCTAGAGATCGGCGGGAGAGAGCCTACGAGCAGTACTTC. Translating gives CSARDRRERAYEQYF.

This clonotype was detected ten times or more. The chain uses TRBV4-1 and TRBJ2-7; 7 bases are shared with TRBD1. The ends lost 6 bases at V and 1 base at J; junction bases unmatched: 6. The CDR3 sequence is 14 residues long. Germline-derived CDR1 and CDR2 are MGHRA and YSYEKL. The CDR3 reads CASSQRDSSYEQYF. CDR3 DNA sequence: TGCGCCAGCAGTCAACGGGACAGTTCCTACGAGCAGTACTTC.

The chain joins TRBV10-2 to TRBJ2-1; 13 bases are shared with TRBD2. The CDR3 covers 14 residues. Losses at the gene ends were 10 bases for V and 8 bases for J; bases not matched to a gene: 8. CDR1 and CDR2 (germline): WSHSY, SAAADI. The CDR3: CATGLAGDPDEQFF. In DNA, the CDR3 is TGCGCCACAGGACTAGCGGGAGATCCCGATGAGCAGTTCTTC.

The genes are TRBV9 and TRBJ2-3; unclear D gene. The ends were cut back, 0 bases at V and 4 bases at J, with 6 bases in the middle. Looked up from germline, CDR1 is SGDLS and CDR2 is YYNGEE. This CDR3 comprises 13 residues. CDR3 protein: CASSVERADTQYF. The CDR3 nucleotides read TGTGCCAGCAGCGTAGAGAGAGCAGATACGCAGTATTTT.

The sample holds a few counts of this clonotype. In DNA form, the CDR3 reads TGTGCCAGCAGCCACTTTGACACTGAAGCTTTCTTT. Translated, it gives CASSHFDTEAFF. The chain has TRBV3-1 and TRBJ1-1; D is uncertain. Trimming took off 3 bases at V and 3 bases at J, with 5 bases between the two ends. Germline V CDR1 and CDR2: LGHDT, YNNKEL (reference sequence). This CDR3 comprises 12 residues. Together with reference TRBV3-1 and TRBJ1-1, the CDR3 gives the full variable domain: DTAVSQTPKYLVTQMGNDKSIKCEQNLGHDTMYWYKQDSKKFLKIMFSYNNKELIINETVPNRFSPKSPDKAHLNLHINSLELGDSAVYFCASSHFDTEAFFGQGTRLTVV.

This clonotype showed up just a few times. CDR3 residues: CASSLGRGRSYEQYF. DNA of the CDR3: TGTGCCAGCAGCTTGGGGCGCGGGAGGTCCTACGAGCAGTACTTC. The chain employs TRBV5-4 and TRBJ2-7; 8 bases are shared with TRBD2. The CDR3 length is 15 residues. With 0 bases clipped from V and 1 base from J, the junction kept 3 bases outside the gene matches. Germline CDR1 reads SGHNT; CDR2 reads YYREEE (reference sequence). The complete variable domain, with remaining parts taken from reference TRBV5-4 and TRBJ2-7, reads ETGVTQSPTHLIKTRGQQVTLRCSSQSGHNTVSWYQQALGQGPQFIFQYYREEENGRGNFPPRFSGLQFPNYSSELNVNALELDDSALYLCASSLGRGRSYEQYFGPGTRLTVT.

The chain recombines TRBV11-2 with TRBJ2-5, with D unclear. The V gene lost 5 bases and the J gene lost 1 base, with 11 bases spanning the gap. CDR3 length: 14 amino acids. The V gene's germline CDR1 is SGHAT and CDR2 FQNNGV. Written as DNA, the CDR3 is TGTGCCAGCAGCCCTATTGCAGCCCAAGAGACCCAGTACTTC. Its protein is CASSPIAAQETQYF.

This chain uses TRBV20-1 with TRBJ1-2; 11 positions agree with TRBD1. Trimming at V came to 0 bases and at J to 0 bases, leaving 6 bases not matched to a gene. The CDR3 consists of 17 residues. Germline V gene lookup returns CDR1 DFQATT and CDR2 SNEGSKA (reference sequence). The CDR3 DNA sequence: TGCAGTGCTAGAGAAGGACGGGACAGGGGGACTAACTATGGCTACACCTTC. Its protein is CSAREGRDRGTNYGYTF.

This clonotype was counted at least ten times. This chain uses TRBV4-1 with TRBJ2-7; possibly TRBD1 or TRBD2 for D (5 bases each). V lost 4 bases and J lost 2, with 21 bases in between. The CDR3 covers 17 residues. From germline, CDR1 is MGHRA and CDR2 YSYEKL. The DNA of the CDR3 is TGCGCCAGCAGCCTCAGGGCCTTGAAAGGGACCCCCTACGAGCAGTACTTC. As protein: CASSLRALKGTPYEQYF.

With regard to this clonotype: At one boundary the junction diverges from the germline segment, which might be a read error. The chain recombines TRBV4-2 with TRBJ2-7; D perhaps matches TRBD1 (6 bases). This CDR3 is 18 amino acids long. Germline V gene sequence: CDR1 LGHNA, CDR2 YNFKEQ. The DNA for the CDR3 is TGTGCCAGCAGCCAAGAGAGGGGGTCATGGGGGCGGCCCTACGGGCAGTACTTC. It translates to CASSQERGSWGRPYGQYF.

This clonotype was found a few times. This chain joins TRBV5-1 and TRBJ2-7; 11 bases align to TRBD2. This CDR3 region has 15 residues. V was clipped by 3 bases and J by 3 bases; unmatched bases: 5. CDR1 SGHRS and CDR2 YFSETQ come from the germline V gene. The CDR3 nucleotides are TGCGCCAGCAGCTATAGCGGGAGGGCCATCTACGAGCAGTACTTC. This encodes CASSYSGRAIYEQYF.

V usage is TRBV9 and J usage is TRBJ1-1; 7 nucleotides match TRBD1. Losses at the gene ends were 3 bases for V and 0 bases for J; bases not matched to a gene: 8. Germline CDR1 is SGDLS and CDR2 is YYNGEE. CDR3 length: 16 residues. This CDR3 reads CASSGSPGQLNTEAFF. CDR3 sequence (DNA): TGTGCCAGCAGCGGAAGCCCGGGACAGCTGAACACTGAAGCTTTCTTT. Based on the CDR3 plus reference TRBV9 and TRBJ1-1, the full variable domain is DSGVTQTPKHLITATGQRVTLRCSPRSGDLSVYWYQQSLDQGLQFLIQYYNGEERAKGNILERFSAQQFPDLHSELNLSSLELGDSALYFCASSGSPGQLNTEAFFGQGTRLTVV.

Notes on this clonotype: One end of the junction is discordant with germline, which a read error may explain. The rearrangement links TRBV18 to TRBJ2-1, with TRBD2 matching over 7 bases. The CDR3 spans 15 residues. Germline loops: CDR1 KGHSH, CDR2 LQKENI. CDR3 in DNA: TGTGTCAGCTCACCACAAGCGGGATTCTACAATGAGCAGTTCTTC. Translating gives CVSSPQAGFYNEQFF.

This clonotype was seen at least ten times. The CDR3 reads CASGLPRTLTHGPDTQYF. The DNA of the CDR3 is TGTGCTAGTGGTTTGCCCCGTACCCTGACTCATGGACCAGATACGCAGTATTTT. The chain combines TRBV12-5 with TRBJ2-3, with no clear D. The CDR3 spans 18 residues. Germline-derived CDR1 and CDR2 are LGHNT and FRNRAP. With 2 bases removed from V and 4 bases from J, the gap between germline ends came to 22 bases.

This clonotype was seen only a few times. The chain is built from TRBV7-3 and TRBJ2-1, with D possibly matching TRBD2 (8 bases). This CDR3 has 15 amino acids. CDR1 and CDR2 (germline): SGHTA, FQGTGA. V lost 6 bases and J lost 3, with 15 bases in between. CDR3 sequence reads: CASSSGGDSYNEQFF. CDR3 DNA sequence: TGTGCCAGCAGTTCCGGGGGGGACAGCTACAATGAGCAGTTCTTC.

Here the CDR3 DNA reads TGCAGTGCTCCTCGGACCGGTTCCCTCAGGAGCTCCTACAATGAGCAGTTCTTC. It is translated as CSAPRTGSLRSSYNEQFF. The chain is built from TRBV20-1 and TRBJ2-1; D gene ambiguous. Trimming removed 5 bases at V and 0 bases at J, with 23 bases between. CDR1 DFQATT and CDR2 SNEGSKA come from the germline V gene (reference sequence). The CDR3 contains 18 residues.